The sample holds a few counts of the clone carrying this TCR beta chain. Its cognate antigen is unknown. CDR3 length: 15 amino acids. Per germline, CDR1 SGHTA and CDR2 FQGNSA. Trimming took 6 bases from V and 8 from J; bases not matched to a gene: 11. The data were obtained in a study of cytomegalovirus exposure and HLA in healthy donors. The PCR contained 60 Vbeta and 13 Jbeta primers. This table comes from immunoSEQ multiplex PCR, and its TCRdb copy is limited to in-frame clones, with some not included. The table records some 180,000 clones, about 80% of them present only once. General study findings and limits: It was shown in a later analysis that HLA-associated TCR beta chains were more clonally expanded than other, equally common chains. Common viral pathogens seemed, in a later analysis, to connect with several of the most significant clusters. Among TCR sequences, most were rare, though some public TCRs appeared in many donors. Previously analyzed data showed that most TCR beta V segments were productive at a frequency of about 90% or about 30%.

The receptor was derived from a woman in her sixties or seventies in good health and CMV-seropositive. The J gene is TRBJ2-2, the V gene TRBV7-2, with 8 bases matching TRBD1. The sequencing input was PBMCs. The chain's CDR3 is CASRLFRGRTGELFF. CDR3 DNA sequence: TGTGCCAGCAGGCTCTTCAGGGGGCGCACTGGGGAGCTGTTTTTT.